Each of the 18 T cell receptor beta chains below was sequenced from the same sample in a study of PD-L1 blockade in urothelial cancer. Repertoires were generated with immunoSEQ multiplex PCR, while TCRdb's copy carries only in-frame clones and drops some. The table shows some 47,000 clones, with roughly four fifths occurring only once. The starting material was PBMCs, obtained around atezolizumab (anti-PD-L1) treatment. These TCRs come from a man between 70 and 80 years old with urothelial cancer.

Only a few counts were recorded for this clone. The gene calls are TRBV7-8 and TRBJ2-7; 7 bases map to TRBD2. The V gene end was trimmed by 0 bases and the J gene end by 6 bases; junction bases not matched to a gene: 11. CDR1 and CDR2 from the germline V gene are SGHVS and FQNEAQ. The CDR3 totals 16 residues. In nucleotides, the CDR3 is TGTGCCAGCAGCTTAGCTTTTGGGGAGGGAGGTCGCGAGCAGTACTTC. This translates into CASSLAFGEGGREQYF.

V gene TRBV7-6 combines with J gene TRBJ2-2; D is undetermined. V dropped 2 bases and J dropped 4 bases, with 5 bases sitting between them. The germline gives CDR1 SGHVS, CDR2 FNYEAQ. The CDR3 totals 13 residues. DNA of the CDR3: TGTGCCAGCAGCTTAACACCCACCGGGGAGCTGTTTTTT. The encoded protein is CASSLTPTGELFF.

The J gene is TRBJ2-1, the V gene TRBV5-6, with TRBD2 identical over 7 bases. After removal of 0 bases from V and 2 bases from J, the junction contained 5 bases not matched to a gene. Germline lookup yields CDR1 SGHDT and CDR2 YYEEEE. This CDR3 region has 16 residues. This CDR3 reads CASSLGASGTYNEQFF. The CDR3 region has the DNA TGTGCCAGCAGCTTGGGGGCTAGCGGAACCTACAATGAGCAGTTCTTC.

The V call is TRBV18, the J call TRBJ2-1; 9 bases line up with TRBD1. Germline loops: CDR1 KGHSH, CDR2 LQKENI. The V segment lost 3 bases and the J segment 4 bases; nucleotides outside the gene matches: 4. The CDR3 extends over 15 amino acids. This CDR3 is CASSPGQGFYNEQFF. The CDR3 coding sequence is TGTGCCAGCTCACCGGGACAGGGTTTTTACAATGAGCAGTTCTTC.

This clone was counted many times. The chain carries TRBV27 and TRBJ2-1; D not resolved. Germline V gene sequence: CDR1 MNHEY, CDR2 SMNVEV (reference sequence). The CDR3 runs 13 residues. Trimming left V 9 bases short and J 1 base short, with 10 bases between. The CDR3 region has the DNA TGTGCCAGTGCTTCCGGGTCCTACAATGAGCAGTTCTTC. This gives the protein CASASGSYNEQFF.

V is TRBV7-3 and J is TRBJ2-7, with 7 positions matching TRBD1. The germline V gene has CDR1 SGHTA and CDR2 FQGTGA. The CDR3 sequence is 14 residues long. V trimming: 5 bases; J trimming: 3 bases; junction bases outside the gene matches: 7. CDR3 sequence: CASSPAGGVYEQYF. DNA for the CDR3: TGTGCCAGCAGCCCGGCAGGGGGTGTCTACGAGCAGTACTTC.

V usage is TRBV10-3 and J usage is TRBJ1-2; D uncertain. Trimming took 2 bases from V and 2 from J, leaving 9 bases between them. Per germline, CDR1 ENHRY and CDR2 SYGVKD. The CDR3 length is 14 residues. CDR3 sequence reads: CAISEGQTNYGYTF. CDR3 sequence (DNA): TGTGCCATCAGTGAGGGGCAGACAAACTATGGCTACACCTTC.

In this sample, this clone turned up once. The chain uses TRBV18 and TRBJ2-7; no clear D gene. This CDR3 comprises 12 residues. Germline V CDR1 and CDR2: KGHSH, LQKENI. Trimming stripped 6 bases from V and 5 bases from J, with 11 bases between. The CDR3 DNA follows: TGTGCCAGCTCGTCCGTCCGGGACGAGCAGTACTTC. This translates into CASSSVRDEQYF.

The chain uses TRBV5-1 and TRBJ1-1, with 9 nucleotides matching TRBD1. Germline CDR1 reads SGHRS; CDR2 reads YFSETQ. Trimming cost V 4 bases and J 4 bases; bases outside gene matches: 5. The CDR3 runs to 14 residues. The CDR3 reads CASSLTGGSTEAFF. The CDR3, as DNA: TGCGCCAGCAGCCTGACAGGGGGGAGCACTGAAGCTTTCTTT.

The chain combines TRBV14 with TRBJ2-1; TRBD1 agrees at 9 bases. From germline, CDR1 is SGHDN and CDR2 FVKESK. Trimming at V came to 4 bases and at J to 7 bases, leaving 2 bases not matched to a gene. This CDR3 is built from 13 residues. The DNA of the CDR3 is TGTGCCAGCAGCCGGGACAGGGTTAATGAGCAGTTCTTC. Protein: CASSRDRVNEQFF.

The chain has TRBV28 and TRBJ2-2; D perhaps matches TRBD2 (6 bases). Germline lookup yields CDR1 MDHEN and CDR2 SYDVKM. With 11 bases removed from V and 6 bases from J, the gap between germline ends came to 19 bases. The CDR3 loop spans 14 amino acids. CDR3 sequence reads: CAALRGGPAGELFF. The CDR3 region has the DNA TGTGCCGCTCTTCGAGGAGGGCCGGCCGGGGAGCTGTTTTTT.

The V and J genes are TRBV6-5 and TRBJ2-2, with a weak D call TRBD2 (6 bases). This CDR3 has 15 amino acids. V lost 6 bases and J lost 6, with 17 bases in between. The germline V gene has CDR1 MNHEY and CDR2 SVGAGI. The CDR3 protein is CASRSNGWGAGELFF. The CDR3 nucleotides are TGTGCCAGCAGGTCCAATGGGTGGGGGGCCGGGGAGCTGTTTTTT.

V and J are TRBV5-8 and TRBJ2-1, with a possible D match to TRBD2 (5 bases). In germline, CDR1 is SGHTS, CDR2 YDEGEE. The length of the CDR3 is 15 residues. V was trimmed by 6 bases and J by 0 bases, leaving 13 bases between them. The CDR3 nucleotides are TGTGCCAGCAAACCAGATGGGAGCTCCTACAATGAGCAGTTCTTC. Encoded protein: CASKPDGSSYNEQFF.

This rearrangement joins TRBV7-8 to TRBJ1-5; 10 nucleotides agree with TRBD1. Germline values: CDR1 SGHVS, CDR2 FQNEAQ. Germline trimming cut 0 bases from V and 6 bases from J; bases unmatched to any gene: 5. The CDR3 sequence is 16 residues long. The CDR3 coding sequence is TGTGCCAGCAGCTTAGCGCGAGGGACAGGGGTTCAGCCCCAGCATTTT. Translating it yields CASSLARGTGVQPQHF.

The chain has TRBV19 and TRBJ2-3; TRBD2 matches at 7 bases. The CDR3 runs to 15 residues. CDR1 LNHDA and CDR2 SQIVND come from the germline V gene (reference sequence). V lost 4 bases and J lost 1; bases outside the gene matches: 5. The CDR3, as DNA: TGTGCCAGTAGTACCCGGGGGGACGGCACAGATACGCAGTATTTT. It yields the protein CASSTRGDGTDTQYF.

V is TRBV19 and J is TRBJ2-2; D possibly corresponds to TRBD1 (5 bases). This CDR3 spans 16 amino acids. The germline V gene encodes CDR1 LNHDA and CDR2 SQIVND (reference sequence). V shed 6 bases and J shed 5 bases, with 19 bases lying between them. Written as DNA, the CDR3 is TGTGCCAGTAGCCAGAGACAGATCTCGATGACCGGGGAGCTGTTTTTT. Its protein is CASSQRQISMTGELFF.

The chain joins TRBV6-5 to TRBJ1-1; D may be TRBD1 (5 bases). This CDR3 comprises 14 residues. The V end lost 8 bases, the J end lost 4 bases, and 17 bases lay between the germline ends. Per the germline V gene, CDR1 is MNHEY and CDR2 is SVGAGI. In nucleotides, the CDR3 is TGTGCCAGCCAAAGGCCGGGAGGGGTCACTGAAGCTTTCTTT. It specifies CASQRPGGVTEAFF.

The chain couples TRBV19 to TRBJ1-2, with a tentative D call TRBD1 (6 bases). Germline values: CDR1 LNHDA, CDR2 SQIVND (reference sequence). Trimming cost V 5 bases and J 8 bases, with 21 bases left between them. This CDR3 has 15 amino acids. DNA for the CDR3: TGTGCCAGTAGTGAACCCCAGGGGTCCGGAGTAGGCTACACCTTC. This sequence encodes CASSEPQGSGVGYTF. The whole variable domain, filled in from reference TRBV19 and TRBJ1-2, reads DGGITQSPKYLFRKEGQNVTLSCEQNLNHDAMYWYRQDPGQGLRLIYYSQIVNDFQKGDIAEGYSVSREKKESFPLTVTSAQKNPTAFYLCASSEPQGSGVGYTFGSGTRLTVV.